The 26 T cell receptor beta chains given below trace back to one sample, sequenced in a study of cytomegalovirus exposure and HLA in healthy donors. The primer mix had 60 Vbeta and 13 Jbeta primers. TCRdb's table, derived via immunoSEQ multiplex PCR, lists solely in-frame clones and lacks some. Of tens of thousands of clones in the sample, approximately 75% were seen once. Sequencing was carried out using PBMCs. These receptors came from a woman between 40 and 55 years old in good health and CMV-seronegative.

Only a few counts were recorded for this clone. The sample holds other DNA sequences that translate to the same CDR3. This rearrangement joins TRBV27 to TRBJ2-5; 12 bases are shared with TRBD2. This CDR3 region has 15 residues. Looked up from germline, CDR1 is MNHEY and CDR2 is SMNVEV (reference sequence). Losses at the gene ends were 3 bases for V and 5 bases for J; bases not matched to a gene: 4. The CDR3 reads CASSFLAGGQETQYF. The DNA for the CDR3 is TGTGCCAGCAGTTTTCTAGCGGGGGGGCAGGAGACCCAGTACTTC.

V and J are TRBV11-1 and TRBJ1-3; D ambiguous. In germline, CDR1 is SGHAT, CDR2 FQDESV (reference sequence). The CDR3 is 14 residues long. V dropped 5 bases and J dropped 0 bases, with 8 bases sitting between them. Here the CDR3 DNA reads TGTGCCAGCAGCGCCGACAACTCTGGAAACACCATATATTTT. It codes for CASSADNSGNTIYF.

V and J are TRBV28 and TRBJ2-7; 7 nucleotides match TRBD1. The CDR3 contains 13 residues. In germline, CDR1 is MDHEN, CDR2 SYDVKM. V shed 4 bases, J shed 12 bases, and the junction held 12 bases outside the gene matches. CDR3 in DNA: TGTGCCAGCAGTTCCAGGGGGACGGGACCGGGGTACTTC. The encoded protein is CASSSRGTGPGYF.

The CDR3, as DNA: TGCGCCAGCAGCTTGGGGGGGCCTGGCAATCAGCCCCAGCATTTT. It encodes CASSLGGPGNQPQHF. This chain links TRBV5-1 with TRBJ1-5; a possible D gene is TRBD1 (6 bases). Germline V gives CDR1 SGHRS, CDR2 YFSETQ. This CDR3 has 15 amino acids. Trimming removed 0 bases at V and 2 bases at J, with 9 bases between.

V usage is TRBV28 and J usage is TRBJ1-3; D perhaps matches TRBD1 (5 bases). V was pared by 2 bases and J by 0 bases, with 11 bases between. CDR3 length: 16 residues. Germline V gives CDR1 MDHEN, CDR2 SYDVKM. The DNA for the CDR3 is TGTGCCAGCAGTTTAAGTTGGGGGGTCTCTGGAAACACCATATATTTT. Its translation is CASSLSWGVSGNTIYF.

The chain couples TRBV18 to TRBJ1-5; 11 nucleotides align to TRBD1. Germline CDR1 is KGHSH and CDR2 is LQKENI. After removal of 2 bases from V and 1 base from J, the junction contained 1 base not matched to a gene. CDR3 length: 16 amino acids. CDR3 in DNA: TGTGCCAGCTCACCAGGGACAGGGGGGAGCAATCAGCCCCAGCATTTT. This encodes CASSPGTGGSNQPQHF.

The genes are TRBV7-9 and TRBJ2-5, with 7 nucleotides matching TRBD1. CDR1 and CDR2 from the germline V gene are SEHNR and FQNEAQ (reference sequence). The CDR3 loop spans 14 amino acids. With V trimmed by 0 bases and J by 4 bases, 2 bases remained unmatched. CDR3 DNA sequence: TGTGCCAGCAGCTTAGCAGGGGGCGGAGAGACCCAGTACTTC. This encodes CASSLAGGGETQYF.

This clone was observed once. The chain combines TRBV19 with TRBJ2-7, with 11 bases identical to TRBD2. Germline CDR1 reads LNHDA; CDR2 reads SQIVND (reference sequence). V dropped 5 bases and J dropped 1; count of bases not matched to a gene: 7. The CDR3 length is 16 residues. Here the CDR3 reads CASSPVTSGVSYEQYF. The CDR3 DNA is TGTGCCAGTAGTCCGGTGACTAGCGGGGTTTCCTACGAGCAGTACTTC.

The chain has TRBV7-2 and TRBJ2-7; the match to TRBD1 covers 8 bases. This CDR3 region has 14 residues. J lost 7 bases, V lost 5 bases, and 10 bases had no gene match. Germline V gene sequence: CDR1 SGHTA, CDR2 FQGNSA. CDR3 sequence reads: CASSPGGAVPEQYF. CDR3 sequence (DNA): TGTGCCAGCAGCCCAGGGGGCGCGGTCCCGGAGCAGTACTTC. Full variable domain (missing parts from reference TRBV7-2 and TRBJ2-7): GAGVSQSPSNKVTEKGKDVELRCDPISGHTALYWYRQSLGQGLEFLIYFQGNSAPDKSGLPSDRFSAERTGGSVSTLTIQRTQQEDSAVYLCASSPGGAVPEQYFGPGTRLTVT.

The sample holds a few counts of this clone. The J gene is TRBJ1-5, the V gene TRBV4-2, with TRBD1 matching over 7 bases. Germline V gene lookup returns CDR1 LGHNA and CDR2 YNFKEQ. Losses at the gene ends were 4 bases for V and 0 bases for J; bases not matched to a gene: 12. The length of the CDR3 is 18 residues. The CDR3 here is CASSRETGKKNSNQPQHF. CDR3 coding DNA: TGTGCCAGCAGCCGAGAGACAGGGAAGAAAAATAGCAATCAGCCCCAGCATTTT.

V is TRBV7-9 and J is TRBJ1-2; 7 bases map to TRBD1. CDR1 and CDR2 (germline): SEHNR, FQNEAQ (reference sequence). J was trimmed by 6 bases and V by 2 bases; bases with no gene match: 9. The CDR3 covers 15 residues. CDR3 sequence (DNA): TGTGCCAGCAGCTTAAGGGAGACAGGGAGCGATGGCTACACCTTC. Encoded protein: CASSLRETGSDGYTF.

V is TRBV9 and J is TRBJ2-2, with a weak D call TRBD2 (5 bases). The CDR3 has 15 residues. Trimming removed 0 bases from V and 6 bases from J, with 12 bases in between. Germline V gene sequence: CDR1 SGDLS, CDR2 YYNGEE. CDR3 in amino acids: CASSVDGVRSGELFF. In DNA form, the CDR3 reads TGTGCCAGCAGCGTAGACGGGGTTCGGTCCGGGGAGCTGTTTTTT. Combining the CDR3 with reference TRBV9 and TRBJ2-2 gives the whole variable domain DSGVTQTPKHLITATGQRVTLRCSPRSGDLSVYWYQQSLDQGLQFLIQYYNGEERAKGNILERFSAQQFPDLHSELNLSSLELGDSALYFCASSVDGVRSGELFFGEGSRLTVL.

The chain carries TRBV27 and TRBJ2-1; TRBD1 agrees at 9 bases. The CDR3 runs 14 residues. V lost 5 bases, J lost 6 bases, and 5 bases stayed unmatched. CDR1 is MNHEY and CDR2 is SMNVEV in the germline V gene (reference sequence). The CDR3 nucleotides are TGTGCCAGCAGTCGGGACAGGGTAACCAATGAGCAGTTCTTC. Translated: CASSRDRVTNEQFF.

This rearrangement joins TRBV27 to TRBJ2-7, with unresolved D. Trimming pared 7 bases from V and 1 base from J, leaving 14 bases between. The CDR3 runs to 14 residues. Looked up from germline, CDR1 is MNHEY and CDR2 is SMNVEV (reference sequence). The CDR3 sequence is CASTSSYGSYEQYF. CDR3 nucleotides: TGTGCCAGCACCTCTTCGTACGGTTCCTACGAGCAGTACTTC.

This chain links TRBV30 with TRBJ2-7; possible D gene TRBD2, 6 bases. The CDR3 runs 12 residues. The V and J ends lost 7 bases and 6 bases respectively, with 16 bases between them. The germline V gene encodes CDR1 GTSNPN and CDR2 SVGIG (reference sequence). CDR3 loop: CAFTPGLGEQYF. The CDR3 DNA reads as TGTGCCTTCACCCCGGGACTTGGCGAGCAGTACTTC.

The chain employs TRBV7-3 and TRBJ1-1; 9 nucleotides line up with TRBD1. The germline V gene encodes CDR1 SGHTA and CDR2 FQGTGA. The V gene end was trimmed by 0 bases and the J gene end by 7 bases; junction bases not matched to a gene: 9. The CDR3 sequence is 16 residues long. The CDR3 bases are TGTGCCAGCAGCTTAACGGGAAGTCGGGGACAGGGTGAAGCTTTCTTT. Translation gives CASSLTGSRGQGEAFF.

The rearrangement links TRBV15 to TRBJ1-5; a possible D gene is TRBD1 (6 bases). The CDR3 has 16 residues. CDR1 and CDR2 from the germline V gene are LNHNV and YYDKDF (reference sequence). V lost 0 bases and J lost 2, with 11 bases in between. In DNA form, the CDR3 reads TGTGCCACCAGCAGAGAAGGGGGGGCAGGCAATCAGCCCCAGCATTTT. Translated: CATSREGGAGNQPQHF. The full variable domain, with the rest looked up from reference TRBV15 and TRBJ1-5, is DAMVIQNPRYQVTQFGKPVTLSCSQTLNHNVMYWYQQKSSQAPKLLFHYYDKDFNNEADTPDNFQSRRPNTSFCFLDIRSPGLGDTAMYLCATSREGGAGNQPQHFGDGTRLSIL.

V and J are TRBV7-9 and TRBJ1-2; 7 bases agree with TRBD1. The CDR3 extends over 15 amino acids. Germline assignment: CDR1 SEHNR and CDR2 FQNEAQ (reference sequence). Losses at the gene ends were 5 bases for V and 4 bases for J; bases not matched to a gene: 10. The CDR3 is CASSQFRDSSYGYTF. In nucleotides, the CDR3 is TGTGCCAGCAGCCAATTTAGGGACAGCTCCTATGGCTACACCTTC.

The chain employs TRBV5-4 and TRBJ2-2; a possible D gene is TRBD1 (5 bases). The germline V and J ends were trimmed by 4 bases and 1 base, with 5 bases remaining between them. Germline CDR1 reads SGHNT; CDR2 reads YYREEE (reference sequence). The CDR3 is made up of 13 amino acids. CDR3 nucleotides: TGTGCCAGCAGCGGACAGAACACCGGGGAGCTGTTTTTT. It translates to CASSGQNTGELFF. Using reference TRBV5-4 and TRBJ2-2 for the parts outside the CDR3, the full variable domain is ETGVTQSPTHLIKTRGQQVTLRCSSQSGHNTVSWYQQALGQGPQFIFQYYREEENGRGNFPPRFSGLQFPNYSSELNVNALELDDSALYLCASSGQNTGELFFGEGSRLTVL.

The rearrangement joins TRBV2 to TRBJ2-2; no clear D gene. CDR3 length equals 14 residues. V lost 8 bases and J 5 bases, leaving 15 bases between the germline ends. Germline CDR1 SNHLY, CDR2 FYNNEI. The CDR3 region is CASSDLAETGELFF. The CDR3 DNA is TGTGCCAGCTCCGACTTAGCCGAGACCGGGGAGCTGTTTTTT.

This clone was seen more than once but under ten times. V and J are TRBV5-1 and TRBJ1-5; 10 bases agree with TRBD1. CDR1 is SGHRS and CDR2 is YFSETQ in the germline V gene. This CDR3 spans 15 amino acids. The trim removed 7 bases at V and 6 bases at J, leaving 10 bases unmatched. Here the CDR3 reads CASRLGTGERQPQHF. The CDR3 DNA is TGCGCCAGCCGACTTGGGACAGGGGAGCGTCAGCCCCAGCATTTT. Full variable domain (outside the CDR3, taken from reference TRBV5-1 and TRBJ1-5): KAGVTQTPRYLIKTRGQQVTLSCSPISGHRSVSWYQQTPGQGLQFLFEYFSETQRNKGNFPGRFSGRQFSNSRSEMNVSTLELGDSALYLCASRLGTGERQPQHFGDGTRLSIL.

The V and J genes are TRBV6-1 and TRBJ1-3; D perhaps matches TRBD1 (5 bases). This CDR3 contains 14 residues. CDR1 and CDR2 (germline): MNHNS, SASEGT. V was cut by 6 bases and J by 4 bases, with 13 bases left in between. The CDR3 loop is CASRGEGRGNTIYF. In nucleotides, the CDR3 is TGTGCCAGCAGGGGGGAGGGGAGGGGAAACACCATATATTTT.

The count of this clone is one. The chain recombines TRBV19 with TRBJ1-5; the D gene is possibly TRBD1 (6 bases). In germline, CDR1 is LNHDA, CDR2 SQIVND (reference sequence). V dropped 10 bases and J dropped 3 bases, with 13 bases sitting between them. This CDR3 contains 13 residues. The CDR3 DNA sequence: TGTGCCACTACTGGACAGATCAATCAGCCCCAGCATTTT. This sequence encodes CATTGQINQPQHF.

This chain joins TRBV6-5 and TRBJ1-1, with a weak D call TRBD1 (6 bases). The V and J ends lost 0 bases and 7 bases respectively, with 9 bases between them. The CDR3 has 13 residues. CDR1 and CDR2 (germline): MNHEY, SVGAGI. The CDR3 region is CASSYSDSIEAFF. CDR3 bases: TGTGCCAGCAGTTACTCGGACAGTATTGAAGCTTTCTTT.

The chain joins TRBV30 to TRBJ1-6; TRBD1 matches at 12 bases. CDR3 size: 17 residues. The germline V gene encodes CDR1 GTSNPN and CDR2 SVGIG (reference sequence). Trimming at V came to 0 bases and at J to 6 bases, leaving 6 bases not matched to a gene. The CDR3, as DNA: TGTGCCTGGAGTGTACGGGACAGGGGGCGCCGTAATTCACCCCTCCACTTT. It specifies CAWSVRDRGRRNSPLHF.

V is TRBV4-1 and J is TRBJ1-2; D perhaps matches TRBD1 (5 bases). Per germline, CDR1 MGHRA and CDR2 YSYEKL. CDR3 length: 17 residues. The V gene lost 2 bases and the J gene lost 8 bases, with 24 bases spanning the gap. CDR3 nucleotide sequence: TGCGCCAGCAGCCAACCAGAGCTCCGGCGGGGGTCTGAGGGCTACACCTTC. Amino acid sequence: CASSQPELRRGSEGYTF.